This T cell receptor beta chain is from a study of cytomegalovirus exposure and HLA in healthy donors. Study-level findings and limits: Generally TCR sequences proved uncommon, though certain public TCRs appeared in numerous donors.

CDR1 is SQVTM and CDR2 is ANQGSEA in the germline V gene. V was clipped by 4 bases and J by 5 bases, with 9 bases between them. CDR3 size: 11 residues. About this clone: The antigen is not known.

Primers: 60 Vbeta forward and 13 Jbeta reverse. Assay: immunoSEQ multiplex PCR; the TCRdb copy retains only in-frame clones and omits some. The sample carries 150,000 to 200,000 clones, around 78% recorded once. The receptor was isolated from a woman in her thirties or forties in good health and CMV-seropositive. The chain couples TRBV29-1 to TRBJ2-7; D might be TRBD1 (5 bases). Sequencing was done on a sample of PBMCs. The CDR3, as DNA: TGCAGCGTTGGCAGGGCCCACGAGCAGTACTTC. Residues: CSVGRAHEQYF.